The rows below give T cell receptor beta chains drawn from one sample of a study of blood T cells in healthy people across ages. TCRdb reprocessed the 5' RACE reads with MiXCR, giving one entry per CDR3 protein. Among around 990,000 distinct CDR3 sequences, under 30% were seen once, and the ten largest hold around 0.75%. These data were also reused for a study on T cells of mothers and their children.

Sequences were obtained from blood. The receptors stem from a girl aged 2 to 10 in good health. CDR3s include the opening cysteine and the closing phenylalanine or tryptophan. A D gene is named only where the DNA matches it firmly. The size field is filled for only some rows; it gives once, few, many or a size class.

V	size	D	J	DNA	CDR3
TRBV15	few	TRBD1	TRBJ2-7	TGTGCCACCAGCCCTCGTGGGACAGGGAGTGGGAACTCCTACGAGCAGTACTTC	CATSPRGTGSGNSYEQYF
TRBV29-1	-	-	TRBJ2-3	TGCAGCGTCCTACAATTCACAGATACGCAGTATTTT	CSVLQFTDTQYF
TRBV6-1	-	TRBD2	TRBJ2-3	TGTGCCAGCGGAACTAGCGGTCCCGATACGCAGTATTTT	CASGTSGPDTQYF
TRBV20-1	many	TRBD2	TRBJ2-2	TGCAGTGCTAGAGATCGAGCGGGGGGGATCACCGGGGAGCTGTTTTTT	CSARDRAGGITGELFF
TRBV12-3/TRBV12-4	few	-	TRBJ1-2	TGTGCCAGCAGTTTAGGGGGTTTCGGGTATGGCTACACCTTC	CASSLGGFGYGYTF
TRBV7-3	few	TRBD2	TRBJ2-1	TGTGCCAGCACAGAAACTAGCGGGGTTTACAATGAGCAGTTCTTC	CASTETSGVYNEQFF
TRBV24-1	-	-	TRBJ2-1	TGTGCCACCAGTTCTCACAATGAGCAGTTCTTC	CATSSHNEQFF
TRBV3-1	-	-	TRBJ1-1	TGTGCCAGCAGCCAAGTGGTTGGTGGTACTGAAGCTTTCTTT	CASSQVVGGTEAFF
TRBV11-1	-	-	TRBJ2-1	TGTGCCAGCAGCTTAGCTGGGGCGGGAAACAATGAGCAGTTCTTC	CASSLAGAGNNEQFF
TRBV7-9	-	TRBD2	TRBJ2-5	TGTGCCAGTTCGACTAGCGGGGCTCGGGAGACCCAGTACTTC	CASSTSGARETQYF
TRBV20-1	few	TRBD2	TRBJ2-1	TGCAGTGGACTAGCGGGAGGTCAGTACAATGAGCAGTTCTTC	CSGLAGGQYNEQFF
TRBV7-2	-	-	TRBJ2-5	TGTGCCAGCAGCTTAGGAGCGGCCGAGGAGACCCAGTACTTT	CASSLGAAEETQYF
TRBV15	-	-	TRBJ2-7	TGTGCCACCAGCAGAATGGACAGTTACGAGCAGTACTTC	CATSRMDSYEQYF
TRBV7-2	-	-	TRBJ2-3	TGTGCCAGCAGCCCTCACCGGGTCTTGAGCACAGATACGCAGTATTTT	CASSPHRVLSTDTQYF
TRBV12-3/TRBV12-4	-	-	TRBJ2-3	TGTGCCAGCAGTCAGGGGCCCGCTTACGCTAGCACAGATACGCAGTATTTT	CASSQGPAYASTDTQYF
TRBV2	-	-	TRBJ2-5	TGTGCCAGCAGTGAAGGTCTAGGACAGAAGAGGCAGGAGACCCAGCACTTC	CASSEGLGQKRQETQHF
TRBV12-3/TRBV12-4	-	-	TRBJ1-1	TGTGCCAGCAGGGGACTGGGGGGCGGCACTGAAGCTTCCTTT	CASRGLGGGTEASF
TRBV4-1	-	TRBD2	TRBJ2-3	TGCGCCAGCAGCCAAGAGGGGACTAGCCATCCCACAGATACGCAGTATTTT	CASSQEGTSHPTDTQYF
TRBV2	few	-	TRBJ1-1	TGTGCCAGCAGTGATCAGTTTGTGAACACTGAAGCTTTCTTT	CASSDQFVNTEAFF
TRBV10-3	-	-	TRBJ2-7	TGTGCCATCAGTGATTCAGTCTCCTACGAGCAGTACTTC	CAISDSVSYEQYF
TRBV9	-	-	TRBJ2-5	TGTGCCAGCAGCGTAGAGTGGGGCTCCCAGTACTTC	CASSVEWGSQYF
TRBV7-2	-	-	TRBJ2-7	TGTGCCAGCAGCTTAGTTTCGGGGGCCGCCTACGAGCAGTACTTC	CASSLVSGAAYEQYF
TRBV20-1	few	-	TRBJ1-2	TGCAGTGCTAGAGTGCAGCCTAACTATGGCTACACCTTC	CSARVQPNYGYTF
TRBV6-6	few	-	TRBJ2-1	TGTGCCAGCACCTACGGTGATAGGGAGCAGTTCTTC	CASTYGDREQFF
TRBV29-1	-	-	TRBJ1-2	TGCAGAGGGGATGGCTACACCTTC	CRGDGYTF
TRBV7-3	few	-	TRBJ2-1	TGTGCCAGCAGCCAAGGGGGGGGCAATGAGCAGTTCTTC	CASSQGGGNEQFF
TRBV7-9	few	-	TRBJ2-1	TGTGCCAGCAGCATCATTCTCTCGCAGGGAGTTCTGCAGTTCTTC	CASSIILSQGVLQFF
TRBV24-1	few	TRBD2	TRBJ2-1	TGTGCCACCAGTGATCCCTTACTAGCGGGAGTTGAGAATGAGCAGTTCTTC	CATSDPLLAGVENEQFF
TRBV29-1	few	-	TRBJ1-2	TGCAGTGTTGTCGACAGCCTCTATGGCTACACCTTC	CSVVDSLYGYTF
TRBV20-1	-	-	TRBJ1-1	TGCAGTGCTAGGGACGGGAACACTGAAGCTTTCTTT	CSARDGNTEAFF
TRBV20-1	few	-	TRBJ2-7	TGCAGTGCCCCAAACGACCCCAGCTACGAGCAGTACTTC	CSAPNDPSYEQYF
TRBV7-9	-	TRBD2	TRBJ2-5	TGTGCCAGCCTTCGTGCGCGGGAGGGCTTTGAGGAGACCCAGTACTTC	CASLRAREGFEETQYF
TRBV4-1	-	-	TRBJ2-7	TGCGCCAGCAGCCAAGTTTTTGGGGGACACCAAGTGAAAGCCTACGAGCAGTACTTC	CASSQVFGGHQVKAYEQYF
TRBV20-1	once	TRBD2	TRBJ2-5	TGCAGTGCTAGAGATCTAGCGGACCACCAGATCATAAAAGAGACCCAGTACTTC	CSARDLADHQIIKETQYF
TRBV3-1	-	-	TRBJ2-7	TGTGCCTGCAGCCAAGATCAGATCTACGAGCAGTACTTC	CACSQDQIYEQYF
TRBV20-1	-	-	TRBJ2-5	TGCAGTGCCTTAATGGTAGCGGTCCAAGAGACCCAGTACTTC	CSALMVAVQETQYF
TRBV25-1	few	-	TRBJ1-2	TGTGCCAGCAGTGATGGGGGGAGGGGCTACACCTTC	CASSDGGRGYTF
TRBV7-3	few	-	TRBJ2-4	TGTGCCAGCAGCTCGCAGGGGTCGGGAAACATTCAGTACTTC	CASSSQGSGNIQYF
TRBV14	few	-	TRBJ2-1	TGTGCCAGCAGCCAAGGCGTGGCTATTGAGCAGTTCTTC	CASSQGVAIEQFF
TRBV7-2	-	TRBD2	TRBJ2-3	TGTGCCAGCAGCTTCAGCGGGGGGCATGCAGATACGCAGTATTTT	CASSFSGGHADTQYF
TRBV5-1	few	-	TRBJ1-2	TGCGCCAGCAGCTATAATTCCGGGGGCGACTATGGCTACACCTTC	CASSYNSGGDYGYTF
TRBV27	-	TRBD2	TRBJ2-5	TGTGCCAGCAGCTACTGGGGGGAGGGAGGTGAGACCCAGTACTTC	CASSYWGEGGETQYF
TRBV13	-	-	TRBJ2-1	TGTGCCAGCAGCCCTACCTTGGCGGGACCTGAGCAGTTCTTC	CASSPTLAGPEQFF
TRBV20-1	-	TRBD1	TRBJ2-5	TGCAGTGCTACCCTATGGACAGGGACTCAAGAGACCCAGTACTTC	CSATLWTGTQETQYF
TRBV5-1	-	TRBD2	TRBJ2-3	TGCGCCAGCAGCTTAGCGGGGGGGCGGCCAGATACGCAGTATTTT	CASSLAGGRPDTQYF
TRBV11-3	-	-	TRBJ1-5	TGTGCCAGCAGCTCAGGGACAAATAGCAATCAGCCCCAGCATTTT	CASSSGTNSNQPQHF
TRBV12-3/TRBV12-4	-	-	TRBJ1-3	TGTGCCAGCAGCGCCGAGCCTGGACTGAGAAACACCATATATTTT	CASSAEPGLRNTIYF
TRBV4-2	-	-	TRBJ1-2	TGTGCCAGCACCGGGCTCTATGGCTACACCTTC	CASTGLYGYTF
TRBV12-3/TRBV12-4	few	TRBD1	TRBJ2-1	TGTGCCAGCAGTTTAAGAGGACAGGGATCCTACAATGAGCAGTTCTTC	CASSLRGQGSYNEQFF
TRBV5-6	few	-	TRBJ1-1	TGTGCCAGCAGCTTAGGGTTCAGGGGTCCAGAGGAGGAGGCTTTCTTT	CASSLGFRGPEEEAFF
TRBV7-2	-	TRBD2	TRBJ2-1	TGTGCCAGCAGCTTAGATGTACTAGCGGGGATTCGAGAGCAGTTCTTC	CASSLDVLAGIREQFF
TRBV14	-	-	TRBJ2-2	TGTGCCAGCAGCCAAGATCAAACGGTCGAGGCCGGGGAGCTGTTTTTT	CASSQDQTVEAGELFF
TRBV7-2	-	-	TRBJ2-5	TGTGCCAGCAGCTACCCGTCGGACAGAGAGACCCAGTACTTC	CASSYPSDRETQYF